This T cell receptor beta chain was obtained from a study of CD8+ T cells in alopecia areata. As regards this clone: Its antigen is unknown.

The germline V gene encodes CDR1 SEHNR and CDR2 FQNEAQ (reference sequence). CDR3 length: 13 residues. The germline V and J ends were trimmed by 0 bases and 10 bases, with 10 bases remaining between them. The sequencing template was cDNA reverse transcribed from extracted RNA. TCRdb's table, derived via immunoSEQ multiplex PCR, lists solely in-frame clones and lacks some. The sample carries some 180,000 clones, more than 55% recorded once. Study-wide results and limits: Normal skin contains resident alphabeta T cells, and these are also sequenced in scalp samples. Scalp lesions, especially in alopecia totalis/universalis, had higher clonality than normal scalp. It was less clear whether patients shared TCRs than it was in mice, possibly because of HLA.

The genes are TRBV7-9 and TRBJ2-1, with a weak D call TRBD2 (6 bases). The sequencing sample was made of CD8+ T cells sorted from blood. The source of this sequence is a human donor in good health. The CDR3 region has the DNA TGTGCCAGCAGCTTAGCGGGCGGGGCCGAGCAGTTCTTC. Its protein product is CASSLAGGAEQFF.